A selection of T cell receptor beta chains follows, all from one sample in a study of cytomegalovirus exposure and HLA in healthy donors. The method was immunoSEQ multiplex PCR; TCRdb's version includes in-frame clones alone and lacks a portion of them. This repertoire shows 180,000 or so clones, approximately 80% found once; its top ten account for more than 1.1%. Sequencing was carried out using PBMCs. All receptors come from a girl aged 5-17 years in good health and CMV-seropositive. The CDR3 runs from the conserved cysteine through the conserved F or W. A D gene is named only where the DNA matches it firmly. For some rows the clone size is stated as once, few or many, or as a class when expanded; others skip it.

>-|TRBJ1-1|-|TRBV19
CASSGTRRNTEAFF
TGTGCCAGTAGTGGGACACGGAGGAACACTGAAGCTTTCTTT
>TRBD1|TRBJ2-2|-|TRBV7-9
CASSPTGQGTGELFF
TGTGCCAGCAGCCCGACCGGACAGGGTACCGGGGAGCTGTTTTTT
>TRBD1|TRBJ1-5|-|TRBV19
CASTPGQGRGSNQPQHF
TGTGCCAGTACACCGGGACAGGGGAGGGGTAGCAATCAGCCCCAGCATTTT
>TRBD1|TRBJ1-1|-|TRBV19
CATTSGGAKGNTEAFF
TGTGCCACCACATCAGGGGGCGCGAAAGGGAACACTGAAGCTTTCTTT
>-|TRBJ1-1|-|TRBV6-5
CASSRAGEAFF
TGTGCCAGCAGTCGCGCGGGTGAAGCTTTCTTT
>TRBD1|TRBJ2-1|-|TRBV5-1
CASSSTGGLNEQFF
TGCGCCAGCAGCTCGACAGGGGGCTTAAATGAGCAGTTCTTC
>-|TRBJ1-5|-|TRBV28
CASSGSGLKEPQHF
TGTGCCAGCAGTGGGAGTGGTTTGAAGGAGCCCCAGCATTTT
>-|TRBJ2-4|-|TRBV9
CASSVDESKNIQYF
TGTGCCAGCAGCGTAGACGAGTCCAAAAACATTCAGTACTTC
>-|TRBJ2-7|-|TRBV6-5
CASSYEDGYEQYF
TGTGCCAGCAGTTACGAGGATGGCTACGAGCAGTACTTC
>TRBD2|TRBJ2-1|-|TRBV4-1
CASSQETSGSPYNEQFF
TGCGCCAGCAGCCAAGAGACTAGCGGGAGTCCGTACAATGAGCAGTTCTTC
>TRBD1|TRBJ2-5|few|TRBV7-7
CASSLGTGGFRETQYF
TGTGCCAGCAGCCTCGGGACAGGGGGGTTTCGAGAGACCCAGTACTTC
>TRBD1|TRBJ2-1|few|TRBV9
CASSSTGVSYNEQFF
TGTGCCAGCAGCTCGACAGGGGTATCCTACAATGAGCAGTTCTTC
>-|TRBJ1-3|-|TRBV7-9
CASSLGTGGNTIYF
TGTGCCAGCAGCTTAGGAACAGGGGGAAACACCATATATTTT
>-|TRBJ2-7|once|TRBV19
CASSIRQGNEQYF
TGTGCCAGTAGTATACGGCAGGGGAATGAGCAGTACTTC
>-|TRBJ2-1|once|TRBV11-2
CASSLGRASSYNEQFF
TGTGCCAGCAGCTTAGGGAGGGCTAGCAGTTACAATGAGCAGTTCTTC
>TRBD2|TRBJ2-3|-|TRBV19
CASSILSGMATDTQYF
TGTGCCAGTAGTATTCTTAGCGGGATGGCGACAGATACGCAGTATTTT
>-|TRBJ1-2|-|TRBV7-2
CAANHKRGNYGYTF
TGTGCCGCAAACCATAAGAGGGGGAACTATGGCTACACCTTC
>-|TRBJ2-5|-|TRBV5-1
CASSLSPTEQETQYF
TGCGCCAGCAGCTTGTCCCCGACAGAACAAGAGACCCAGTACTTC
>TRBD2|TRBJ2-1|-|TRBV5-1
CASSSRLAGGPRGNEQFF
TGCGCCAGCAGCTCCCGGCTAGCGGGAGGGCCGAGGGGCAATGAGCAGTTCTTC
>TRBD1|TRBJ2-7|once|TRBV29-1
CSAGTGEIYEQYF
TGCAGCGCCGGGACAGGCGAAATTTACGAGCAGTACTTC
>-|TRBJ1-1|-|TRBV6-5
CASDTRLYTEAFF
TGTGCCAGCGACACTAGGCTTTACACTGAAGCTTTCTTT
>TRBD1|TRBJ1-1|-|TRBV2
CASSVGTGLMNTEAFF
TGTGCCAGCAGTGTAGGGACAGGGCTCATGAACACTGAAGCTTTCTTT
>-|TRBJ2-3|few|TRBV10-3
CAIGQSGTDTQYF
TGTGCCATCGGCCAGTCAGGCACAGATACGCAGTATTTT
>-|TRBJ1-2|-|TRBV30
CAWSARTHSGVYGYTF
TGTGCCTGGAGTGCCCGGACCCACAGCGGGGTCTATGGCTACACCTTC
>TRBD1|TRBJ1-4|-|TRBV5-1
CASGRDSFNEKLFF
TGCGCCAGCGGAAGGGACAGTTTTAATGAAAAACTGTTTTTT
>-|TRBJ1-1|-|TRBV30
CAVLGLNTEAFF
TGTGCCGTCCTCGGTTTGAACACTGAAGCTTTCTTT
>-|TRBJ2-2|-|TRBV6-5
CASKRTVNTGELFF
TGTGCCAGCAAACGGACAGTTAACACCGGGGAGCTGTTTTTT
>-|TRBJ2-7|-|TRBV7-2
CASSFDSSQVEYEQYF
TGTGCCAGCAGCTTTGATTCCAGTCAGGTTGAATACGAGCAGTACTTC
>TRBD2|TRBJ2-5|-|TRBV29-1
CSVAELAGRKSRETQYF
TGCAGCGTGGCGGAACTAGCGGGTCGGAAGTCTAGAGAGACCCAGTACTTC
>TRBD1|TRBJ2-7|once|TRBV2
CASRDRGTGGGEQYF
TGTGCCAGCAGGGACCGTGGGACAGGCGGAGGCGAGCAGTACTTC
>-|TRBJ1-1|-|TRBV6-5
CASARGETEAFF
TGTGCCAGCGCCAGGGGCGAGACTGAAGCTTTCTTT
>TRBD2|TRBJ2-1|-|TRBV29-1
CSVEDRGIAGDLSNEQFF
TGCAGCGTTGAAGATCGGGGGATCGCGGGAGATCTGTCCAATGAGCAGTTCTTC
>TRBD1|TRBJ2-1|once|TRBV5-1
CASSYETGSYNEQFF
TGCGCCAGCAGCTATGAGACAGGGAGCTACAATGAGCAGTTCTTC
>TRBD1|TRBJ1-4|-|TRBV2
CASNRQGENEKLFF
TGTGCCAGCAACCGACAGGGCGAGAATGAAAAACTGTTTTTT
>TRBD2|TRBJ2-7|-|TRBV10-2
CASGSGRTYEQYF
TGCGCCAGCGGGAGCGGGAGGACCTACGAGCAGTACTTC
>-|TRBJ2-4|-|TRBV7-9
CASSLLSLRGSYKNIQYF
TGTGCCAGCAGCTTATTATCACTGCGTGGGAGTTATAAAAACATTCAGTACTTC
>TRBD1|TRBJ2-7|-|TRBV19
CASSKGQGANEQYF
TGTGCCAGTAGTAAGGGGCAGGGGGCCAACGAGCAGTACTTC
>-|TRBJ2-1|-|TRBV6-1
CASTLYNEQFF
TGTGCCAGCACCCTCTACAATGAGCAGTTCTTC
>-|TRBJ2-7|-|TRBV10-1
CASSVKGDEQYF
TGCGCCAGCAGTGTTAAAGGGGACGAGCAGTACTTC
>TRBD2|TRBJ2-1|once|TRBV10-1
CASRPGTTLHNEQFF
TGCGCCAGCAGGCCCGGGACTACCCTCCACAATGAGCAGTTCTTC
>TRBD1|TRBJ1-2|-|TRBV10-3
CAISEPDRGGEGYTF
TGTGCCATCAGTGAGCCGGACAGGGGAGGGGAAGGCTACACCTTC
>TRBD2|TRBJ2-1|few|TRBV5-4
CASSLIPATSGNNEQFF
TGTGCCAGCAGCTTAATTCCGGCGACTAGCGGTAACAATGAGCAGTTCTTC
>TRBD1|TRBJ2-7|-|TRBV6-5
CASSLRQGGQYF
TGTGCCAGCAGTTTGAGACAGGGGGGGCAGTACTTC
>TRBD1|TRBJ1-2|once|TRBV30
CAWKGQGASGYTF
TGTGCCTGGAAAGGACAGGGGGCGAGTGGCTACACCTTC
>-|TRBJ2-1|-|TRBV25-1
CACTTEIGEQFF
TGTGCCTGCACTACAGAGATTGGTGAGCAGTTCTTC
>-|TRBJ1-5|-|TRBV4-2
CASSQVGTSFSNQPQHF
TGTGCCAGCAGCCAAGTGGGGACATCTTTCAGCAACCAGCCCCAGCATTTT
>-|TRBJ2-2|-|TRBV5-6
CASSWGGNTGELFF
TGTGCCAGCAGCTGGGGCGGCAACACCGGGGAGCTGTTTTTT
>-|TRBJ1-2|-|TRBV30
CAWSVQRQGGYTF
TGTGCCTGGAGTGTACAGCGGCAAGGGGGCTACACCTTC
>TRBD1|TRBJ2-7|-|TRBV15
CATSRDGTGYYEQYF
TGTGCCACCAGCCGCGACGGGACAGGTTACTACGAGCAGTACTTC
>-|TRBJ2-3|-|TRBV14
CASSQGVKTSTDTQYF
TGTGCCAGCAGCCAAGGGGTAAAGACTAGCACAGATACGCAGTATTTT
>TRBD1|TRBJ1-1|-|TRBV5-1
CASSSGPGQGLEAFF
TGCGCCAGCAGCTCGGGACCGGGACAGGGACTTGAAGCTTTCTTT
>TRBD1|TRBJ1-1|-|TRBV29-1
CSVGQGQNTEAFF
TGCAGCGTTGGACAGGGTCAGAACACTGAAGCTTTCTTT
>-|TRBJ1-1|-|TRBV5-1
CASSFRREGVEAFF
TGCGCCAGCAGCTTCAGGAGGGAAGGGGTAGAAGCTTTCTTT
>TRBD1|TRBJ2-3|-|TRBV5-4
CASGQGGTDTQYF
TGTGCCAGCGGACAGGGGGGCACAGATACGCAGTATTTT
>TRBD1|TRBJ2-1|-|TRBV9
CASSEQGAYEQFF
TGTGCCAGCAGCGAACAGGGGGCCTATGAGCAGTTCTTC
>-|TRBJ1-5|-|TRBV4-1
CASSQSLGGAVQPQHF
TGCGCCAGCAGCCAGAGCCTGGGGGGGGCAGTCCAGCCCCAGCATTTT
>-|TRBJ1-1|-|TRBV11-1
CASSPKTGNTEAFF
TGTGCCAGCAGCCCAAAAACAGGGAACACTGAAGCTTTCTTT